These 27 T cell receptor beta chains were sequenced from one sample in a study of control samples from healthy donors and cancer patients. This table comes from immunoSEQ multiplex PCR, and its TCRdb copy is limited to in-frame clones, with some not included. Counted here are about 250,000 clones, roughly 80% occurring once; the ten biggest clones make up roughly 13%. The sample taken for sequencing was PBMCs. These receptors were taken from a woman aged 55-75 years with lung cancer.

This clone was detected once. This chain connects TRBV27 to TRBJ1-6; D is ambiguous. Trimming removed 4 bases from V and 8 bases from J, with 18 bases in between. CDR1 and CDR2 (germline): MNHEY, SMNVEV (reference sequence). CDR3 size: 16 residues. The CDR3 DNA is TGTGCCAGCAGTTCCAATCGGGCCTTAATGGATTCACCCCTCCACTTT. Translated, it gives CASSSNRALMDSPLHF.

The chain links TRBV6-5 to TRBJ1-2; D gene unclear. Trimming shortened V by 5 bases and J by 3 bases, and 16 bases separated the two germline ends. Germline V gene lookup returns CDR1 MNHEY and CDR2 SVGAGI. This CDR3 has 15 residues. The chain's CDR3 is CASSRSPAVDYGYTF. CDR3 DNA sequence: TGTGCCAGCAGTCGTAGTCCTGCGGTGGACTATGGCTACACCTTC.

This clone was detected only once. The chain employs TRBV6-1 and TRBJ1-2, with D hard to call. V lost 1 base and J 4 bases, leaving 22 bases between the germline ends. The CDR3 has 18 residues. From germline, CDR1 is MNHNS and CDR2 SASEGT. The DNA of the CDR3 is TGTGCCAGCAGTGAAGTTAGGCGGATAGTCGGCAGACTCTATGGCTACACCTTC. Amino acid sequence: CASSEVRRIVGRLYGYTF.

The J gene is TRBJ2-5, the V gene TRBV3-1 (or the pseudogene TRBV3-2); the D gene is possibly TRBD1 (6 bases). Trimming removed 0 bases from V and 3 bases from J, with 11 bases in between. The CDR3 is 15 residues long. Germline CDR1 is LGHDT and CDR2 is YNNKEL (reference sequence). The CDR3 sequence is CASSQEGWDKETQYF. The CDR3 region has the DNA TGTGCCAGCAGCCAAGAAGGGTGGGACAAAGAGACCCAGTACTTC.

This clone turned up a few times. The chain joins TRBV6-6 to TRBJ2-5, with D possibly being TRBD2 (6 bases). The CDR3 length is 14 residues. Germline V CDR1 and CDR2: MNHNY, SVGAGI (reference sequence). Trimming shortened V by 6 bases and J by 5 bases, and 16 bases separated the two germline ends. Here the CDR3 reads CASSDPRDSETQYF. CDR3 DNA sequence: TGTGCCAGCAGCGACCCCCGGGACTCGGAGACCCAGTACTTC.

The chain uses TRBV7-6 and TRBJ2-1; 10 bases are shared with TRBD2. V lost 5 bases to trimming and J lost 2 bases; unmatched junction nucleotides: 6. The CDR3 is 16 residues long. Germline CDR1 reads SGHVS; CDR2 reads FNYEAQ. In DNA form, the CDR3 reads TGTGCCAGCAGCCCGGCAGCGGGAGGGGCCTACAATGAGCAGTTCTTC. Its protein is CASSPAAGGAYNEQFF.

This chain links TRBV5-4 with TRBJ2-5, with 10 bases fitting TRBD1. The CDR3 totals 16 residues. The germline V gene has CDR1 SGHNT and CDR2 YYREEE (reference sequence). With V trimmed by 3 bases and J by 5 bases, 10 bases remained unmatched. For the CDR3, the DNA is TGTGCCAGCAGCTCGCTGGGGACAGGGGTCATGGAGACCCAGTACTTC. Its protein product is CASSSLGTGVMETQYF.

V gene TRBV11-2 combines with J gene TRBJ1-2, with 9 bases identical to TRBD1. Per the germline V gene, CDR1 is SGHAT and CDR2 is FQNNGV. The CDR3 totals 15 residues. With 5 bases clipped from V and 7 bases from J, the junction kept 11 bases outside the gene matches. This CDR3 is CASSARFRDRVGYTF. The CDR3 bases are TGTGCCAGCAGCGCACGATTCCGGGACAGGGTTGGCTACACCTTC. The variable domain in full, completed from reference TRBV11-2 and TRBJ1-2, reads EAGVAQSPRYKIIEKRQSVAFWCNPISGHATLYWYQQILGQGPKLLIQFQNNGVVDDSQLPKDRFSAERLKGVDSTLKIQPAKLEDSAVYLCASSARFRDRVGYTFGSGTRLTVV.

This chain uses TRBV28 with TRBJ2-1; 8 bases are a match to TRBD1. The length of the CDR3 is 15 residues. Looked up from germline, CDR1 is MDHEN and CDR2 is SYDVKM. V lost 4 bases, J lost 2 bases, and 4 bases stayed unmatched. The CDR3, as DNA: TGTGCCAGCAGTTCTCCAGGGGGCGCCTACAATGAGCAGTTCTTC. Its protein is CASSSPGGAYNEQFF.

V usage is TRBV29-1 and J usage is TRBJ1-2; D is undetermined. The germline V and J ends were trimmed by 4 bases and 5 bases, with 14 bases remaining between them. The CDR3 consists of 13 residues. CDR1 and CDR2 from the germline V gene are SQVTM and ANQGSEA. In DNA, the CDR3 is TGCAGCGTTGTTACACAGACGTTATATGGCTACACCTTC. Translated: CSVVTQTLYGYTF.

This chain uses TRBV3-1 (or the pseudogene TRBV3-2) with TRBJ1-2, with 7 bases lining up with TRBD1. Germline V gene sequence: CDR1 LGHDT, CDR2 YNNKEL (reference sequence). The CDR3 length is 14 residues. V dropped 1 base and J dropped 8; count of bases not matched to a gene: 7. As DNA, the CDR3 is TGTGCCAGCAGCCAAGTTGACAGGGAGAAGGGCTACACCTTC. Its protein is CASSQVDREKGYTF.

The CDR3 loop reads CASSEMEDRDNQPQHF. The CDR3 bases are TGTGCCAGCAGTGAAATGGAAGACAGGGACAATCAGCCCCAGCATTTT. This chain joins TRBV2 and TRBJ1-5, with TRBD1 matching over 7 bases. CDR3 length: 16 residues. V dropped 2 bases and J dropped 3; count of bases not matched to a gene: 7. The germline CDR1 and CDR2 sequences are SNHLY and FYNNEI.

In DNA form, the CDR3 reads TGTGCCAGCAGCCCCTCGACAGGGATGGAGACAGATACGCAGTATTTT. Translated, it gives CASSPSTGMETDTQYF. The chain recombines TRBV13 with TRBJ2-3; 7 bases agree with TRBD1. The junction had 11 bases not matched to a gene; V was cut back by 5 bases and J by 3 bases. This CDR3 is 16 amino acids long. Germline CDR1 and CDR2: PRHDT and FYEKMQ (reference sequence).

The chain uses TRBV3-1 (or the pseudogene TRBV3-2) and TRBJ2-7; the D gene is possibly TRBD2 (5 bases). Trimming removed 0 bases at V and 9 bases at J, with 15 bases between. CDR1 and CDR2 (germline): LGHDT, YNNKEL (reference sequence). The CDR3 has 14 residues. The CDR3 region has the DNA TGTGCCAGCAGCCAAGACCATGGACCCCGGGGGCAGTACTTC. Its protein is CASSQDHGPRGQYF.

V gene TRBV7-2 combines with J gene TRBJ2-1; 8 nucleotides align to TRBD2. From germline, CDR1 is SGHTA and CDR2 FQGNSA. This CDR3 spans 14 amino acids. V lost 8 bases and J lost 4; bases outside the gene matches: 7. The CDR3 region is CASGSSGSYNEQFF. As DNA, the CDR3 is TGTGCCAGCGGGAGCAGCGGGAGTTACAATGAGCAGTTCTTC.

The chain combines TRBV19 with TRBJ1-5, with 7 bases fitting TRBD1. The CDR3 totals 13 residues. Germline V gene lookup returns CDR1 LNHDA and CDR2 SQIVND (reference sequence). Trimming removed 9 bases from V and 11 bases from J; junction bases left unmatched: 13. CDR3 in amino acids: CASQRTGPNSQHF. The DNA for the CDR3 is TGTGCCAGCCAAAGGACAGGACCGAATTCCCAGCATTTT.

This sequence joins TRBV7-9 and TRBJ1-1; D is undetermined. The CDR3 covers 13 residues. Germline V gene data show CDR1 as SEHNR and CDR2 as FQNEAQ (reference sequence). V lost 2 bases to trimming and J lost 8 bases, with 12 bases between them. CDR3: CASSLSQVSEAFF. In nucleotides, the CDR3 is TGTGCCAGCAGCTTAAGTCAGGTATCGGAAGCTTTCTTT. The whole variable domain, filled in from reference TRBV7-9 and TRBJ1-1, reads DTGVSQNPRHKITKRGQNVTFRCDPISEHNRLYWYRQTLGQGPEFLTYFQNEAQLEKSRLLSDRFSAERPKGSFSTLEIQRTEQGDSAMYLCASSLSQVSEAFFGQGTRLTVV.

The chain is built from TRBV19 and TRBJ2-6; 8 bases are a match to TRBD1. The CDR3 is made up of 17 amino acids. V lost 5 bases to trimming and J lost 1 base; unmatched junction nucleotides: 7. Germline V gene sequence: CDR1 LNHDA, CDR2 SQIVND (reference sequence). In DNA, the CDR3 is TGTGCCAGTAGTCCCCCAGACAGGGGTTCTGGGGCCAACGTCCTGACTTTC. It yields the protein CASSPPDRGSGANVLTF.

The chain couples TRBV3-1 (or the pseudogene TRBV3-2) to TRBJ2-4, with D tentatively TRBD2 (6 bases). The CDR3 contains 15 residues. CDR1 LGHDT and CDR2 YNNKEL come from the germline V gene (reference sequence). Between the trimmed V and J ends, which lost 4 bases and 0 bases, there was a span of 10 bases. CDR3 residues: CASSPGLLAKNIQYF. The DNA for the CDR3 is TGTGCCAGCAGCCCGGGACTCTTAGCCAAAAACATTCAGTACTTC.

V usage is TRBV28 and J usage is TRBJ2-5; perhaps TRBD2 as D (5 bases). Per germline, CDR1 MDHEN and CDR2 SYDVKM. The CDR3 covers 13 residues. Trimming took off 4 bases at V and 7 bases at J, with 13 bases between the two ends. The CDR3 protein is CASSYPRRRTQYF. DNA of the CDR3: TGTGCCAGCAGTTACCCGAGGAGGCGGACCCAGTACTTC.

The chain links TRBV27 to TRBJ1-2; 7 nucleotides line up with TRBD1. V trimming: 2 bases; J trimming: 4 bases; junction bases outside the gene matches: 7. This CDR3 is built from 15 residues. Germline CDR1 reads MNHEY; CDR2 reads SMNVEV (reference sequence). The CDR3 DNA sequence: TGTGCCAGCAGTTTAAACTACAGGGGTGGCTATGGCTACACCTTC. It is translated as CASSLNYRGGYGYTF.

The rearrangement links TRBV5-1 to TRBJ1-6; D unresolved. Germline V CDR1 and CDR2: SGHRS, YFSETQ. The CDR3 contains 16 residues. Trimming left V 2 bases short and J 11 bases short, with 20 bases between. CDR3 bases: TGCGCCAGCAGCTTAGAGGTGACGGACGGTGGAACACCCCTCCACTTT. Its protein is CASSLEVTDGGTPLHF.

The rearrangement joins TRBV15 to TRBJ2-3; TRBD2 agrees at 14 bases. V trimming: 2 bases; J trimming: 4 bases; junction bases outside the gene matches: 8. Per germline, CDR1 LNHNV and CDR2 YYDKDF (reference sequence). This CDR3 comprises 18 residues. The CDR3: CATSRPPGLAGAADTQYF. The CDR3 DNA reads as TGTGCCACCAGCAGACCTCCGGGACTAGCGGGAGCCGCAGATACGCAGTATTTT.

The V and J genes are TRBV10-2 and TRBJ2-3; no definite D call. Looked up from germline, CDR1 is WSHSY and CDR2 is SAAADI. The CDR3 runs 14 residues. V gave up 7 bases and J gave up 2 bases, with 13 bases separating them. In DNA form, the CDR3 reads TGCGCCAGCAACGGAGTGGCGTACACAGATACGCAGTATTTT. Translated: CASNGVAYTDTQYF.

V gene TRBV12-5 combines with J gene TRBJ2-5; 8 bases fit TRBD2. J lost 4 bases, V lost 5 bases, and 3 bases had no gene match. The CDR3 has 13 residues. Germline CDR1 is LGHNT and CDR2 is FRNRAP. CDR3 bases: TGTGCTAGTGGTGGACTAGCCTCAGAGACCCAGTACTTC. This codes for CASGGLASETQYF.

V usage is TRBV6-6 and J usage is TRBJ1-3; no firm D call. This CDR3 is 15 amino acids long. Trimming removed 7 bases from V and 1 base from J, with 14 bases in between. CDR1 MNHNY and CDR2 SVGAGI come from the germline V gene (reference sequence). CDR3 in amino acids: CASKRTARSGNTIYF. The DNA for the CDR3 is TGTGCCAGCAAGAGGACGGCCCGTTCTGGAAACACCATATATTTT.

V is TRBV5-1 and J is TRBJ2-5, with D uncertain. Trimming stripped 2 bases from V and 5 bases from J, with 13 bases between. This CDR3 is built from 14 residues. Germline CDR1 is SGHRS and CDR2 is YFSETQ. Here the CDR3 reads CASSFGSPEETQYF. CDR3 sequence (DNA): TGCGCCAGCAGCTTTGGTTCTCCCGAGGAGACCCAGTACTTC. The whole variable domain, filled in from reference TRBV5-1 and TRBJ2-5, reads KAGVTQTPRYLIKTRGQQVTLSCSPISGHRSVSWYQQTPGQGLQFLFEYFSETQRNKGNFPGRFSGRQFSNSRSEMNVSTLELGDSALYLCASSFGSPEETQYFGPGTRLLVL.